The rows below give T cell receptor beta chains drawn from one sample of a study of blood T cell repertoires in COVID-19. The table came from immunoSEQ multiplex PCR; TCRdb's copy has only in-frame clones and leaves some out. The data show about 81,000 clones, with more than 75% seen just once and approximately 7.3% held by the top ten. Specimen: peripheral blood. The receptor source for this set is a human donor in a cohort sampled during active COVID-19. CDR3s include the opening cysteine and the closing phenylalanine or tryptophan. A D gene is named only where the DNA matches it firmly. Size values are once, few and many counts, or a class for expanded clones, and some rows have none.

CDR3: CASSSRGNQPQHF; DNA: TGTGCCAGCAGCTCTAGGGGGAATCAGCCCCAGCATTTT; size: .; J: TRBJ1-5; V: TRBV7-2; D: .
CDR3: CASSLDSPKANEQFF; DNA: TGTGCCAGCAGCTTGGACAGTCCTAAGGCCAATGAGCAGTTCTTC; size: .; J: TRBJ2-1; V: TRBV5-8; D: .
CDR3: CASTPLGASPLHF; DNA: TGTGCCAGCACCCCTTTGGGGGCTTCACCCCTCCACTTT; size: .; J: TRBJ1-6; V: TRBV27; D: .
CDR3: CASSSQSLGFSSYNEQFF; DNA: TGTGCCAGTAGTTCACAGTCGTTAGGCTTTAGCTCCTACAATGAGCAGTTCTTC; size: .; J: TRBJ2-1; V: TRBV19; D: .
CDR3: CASSSSRTVGYEQYF; DNA: TGTGCCAGCAGTTCTTCCCGGACAGTGGGCTACGAGCAGTACTTC; size: .; J: TRBJ2-7; V: TRBV27; D: .
CDR3: CASSLTSGNYEQYF; DNA: TGTGCCAGCAGCTTAACTAGCGGCAACTACGAGCAGTACTTC; size: .; J: TRBJ2-7; V: TRBV7-2; D: TRBD2
CDR3: CASSVVERAIGGEQYF; DNA: TGTGCCAGCAGCGTAGTGGAGCGGGCGATCGGTGGCGAGCAGTACTTC; size: .; J: TRBJ2-7; V: TRBV9; D: .
CDR3: CASSPKGQIHYEQYF; DNA: TGTGCCAGCAGCCCAAAGGGACAGATCCACTACGAGCAGTACTTC; size: .; J: TRBJ2-7; V: TRBV11-3; D: TRBD1
CDR3: CASSQMPGTAAPGGYTF; DNA: TGTGCCAGCAGCCAGATGCCCGGGACAGCCGCCCCTGGCGGCTACACCTTC; size: once; J: TRBJ1-2; V: TRBV3-1/TRBV3-2; D: TRBD1
CDR3: CASSLAERGSGEQYF; DNA: TGTGCCAGCAGCTTAGCTGAACGGGGGTCGGGCGAGCAGTACTTC; size: many; J: TRBJ2-7; V: TRBV7-2; D: .
CDR3: CASSFSLGQGLNYEQYF; DNA: TGTGCCAGCAGCTTTTCGTTGGGACAGGGACTTAATTACGAGCAGTACTTC; size: once; J: TRBJ2-7; V: TRBV7-9; D: TRBD1
CDR3: CASSAGASYNSPLHF; DNA: TGTGCCAGCAGTGCTGGGGCCTCCTATAATTCACCCCTCCACTTT; size: .; J: TRBJ1-6; V: TRBV25-1; D: .
CDR3: CATRVYRGGTGELFF; DNA: TGTGCCACCAGGGTATACAGGGGGGGGACCGGGGAGCTGTTTTTT; size: .; J: TRBJ2-2; V: TRBV15; D: .
CDR3: CASSLSQGAYEQYF; DNA: TGTGCCAGCAGCTTAAGTCAGGGGGCCTACGAGCAGTACTTC; size: many; J: TRBJ2-7; V: TRBV11-2; D: TRBD1
CDR3: CASSQDSAGGGRDRGYTF; DNA: TGTGCCAGCAGCCAAGATTCGGCAGGGGGCGGGAGGGATCGTGGCTACACCTTC; size: .; J: TRBJ1-2; V: TRBV4-2; D: TRBD1
CDR3: CASSEAVGGKQPQHF; DNA: TGTGCCAGCAGTGAAGCGGTCGGGGGAAAGCAGCCCCAGCATTTT; size: .; J: TRBJ1-5; V: TRBV2; D: .
CDR3: CASSLRQGTYGYTF; DNA: TGTGCCAGCAGCCTGAGACAGGGGACCTATGGCTACACCTTC; size: .; J: TRBJ1-2; V: TRBV27; D: TRBD1
CDR3: CASSVEPDRGETQYF; DNA: TGTGCCAGCAGCGTAGAACCGGACAGGGGGGAGACCCAGTACTTC; size: .; J: TRBJ2-5; V: TRBV9; D: TRBD1
CDR3: CASSTGTARAYEQYF; DNA: TGCGCCAGCAGCACCGGGACAGCGCGCGCCTACGAGCAGTACTTC; size: .; J: TRBJ2-7; V: TRBV5-1; D: TRBD1
CDR3: CASSEAGRGAGYTF; DNA: TGTGCCAGCAGTGAAGCAGGCAGGGGGGCTGGCTACACCTTC; size: .; J: TRBJ1-2; V: TRBV6-1; D: TRBD1
CDR3: CASSQVQGALGDSPLHF; DNA: TGCGCCAGCAGCCAAGTACAGGGGGCCTTAGGAGATTCACCCCTCCACTTT; size: .; J: TRBJ1-6; V: TRBV4-1; D: TRBD1
CDR3: CAIGGNYNEQFF; DNA: TGTGCCATTGGGGGGAACTACAATGAGCAGTTCTTC; size: .; J: TRBJ2-1; V: TRBV10-3; D: .
CDR3: CAISPPGQLEQFF; DNA: TGTGCCATCAGTCCCCCGGGACAACTGGAGCAGTTCTTC; size: once; J: TRBJ2-1; V: TRBV10-3; D: .
CDR3: CATSRDQGGYEQYF; DNA: TGTGCCACCAGCAGAGATCAGGGGGGATACGAGCAGTACTTC; size: .; J: TRBJ2-7; V: TRBV15; D: .
CDR3: CASSAAPGQGAWTEAFF; DNA: TGTGCCAGCAGTGCCGCCCCGGGACAGGGGGCATGGACTGAAGCTTTCTTT; size: .; J: TRBJ1-1; V: TRBV25-1; D: TRBD1
CDR3: CASSEGDRSEKLFF; DNA: TGTGCCAGCAGCGAGGGGGACAGAAGTGAAAAACTGTTTTTT; size: .; J: TRBJ1-4; V: TRBV9; D: TRBD1
CDR3: CASSSTGGEADTQYF; DNA: TGTGCCAGCAGCAGTACAGGGGGGGAGGCAGATACGCAGTATTTT; size: few; J: TRBJ2-3; V: TRBV7-3; D: .
CDR3: CASSLAQANYGYTF; DNA: TGTGCCAGCAGCTTGGCGCAGGCTAACTATGGCTACACCTTC; size: .; J: TRBJ1-2; V: TRBV5-4; D: .
CDR3: CASRTGGAYTQYF; DNA: TGTGCCAGTAGGACAGGGGGCGCATATACGCAGTATTTT; size: .; J: TRBJ2-3; V: TRBV2; D: TRBD1
CDR3: CASSSSSGGMNTQYF; DNA: TGTGCCAGCTCATCGAGTAGCGGGGGTATGAATACGCAGTATTTT; size: .; J: TRBJ2-3; V: TRBV18; D: TRBD2
CDR3: CASSLLYSNQPQHF; DNA: TGCGCCAGCAGCCTGTTATATAGCAATCAGCCCCAGCATTTT; size: .; J: TRBJ1-5; V: TRBV4-1; D: .
CDR3: CASSPGGGHDYEQYF; DNA: TGCGCCAGCAGCCCCGGCGGAGGGCACGACTACGAGCAGTACTTC; size: .; J: TRBJ2-7; V: TRBV5-1; D: .
CDR3: CASSLGLIPYGYTF; DNA: TGTGCCAGCAGTCTGGGACTAATTCCCTATGGCTACACCTTC; size: .; J: TRBJ1-2; V: TRBV2; D: .
CDR3: CASSPPQGAQPQHF; DNA: TGTGCCAGCAGCCCCCCACAGGGGGCCCAGCCCCAGCATTTT; size: .; J: TRBJ1-5; V: TRBV7-9; D: TRBD1
CDR3: CASSTPRGSLLSTNEKLFF; DNA: TGTGCCAGTAGTACCCCCCGCGGCAGTCTACTTTCAACTAATGAAAAACTGTTTTTT; size: .; J: TRBJ1-4; V: TRBV19; D: .
CDR3: CASSPAGSNQPQHF; DNA: TGTGCCAGCTCACCTGCAGGGTCCAATCAGCCCCAGCATTTT; size: .; J: TRBJ1-5; V: TRBV18; D: .
CDR3: CASTDGGLGNNEQFF; DNA: TGTGCCAGCACCGACGGGGGTCTGGGGAACAATGAGCAGTTCTTC; size: .; J: TRBJ2-1; V: TRBV3-1/TRBV3-2; D: .
CDR3: CASSTRQGYTDTQYF; DNA: TGTGCCAGCAGCACTCGACAGGGGTACACAGATACGCAGTATTTT; size: .; J: TRBJ2-3; V: TRBV9; D: TRBD1
CDR3: CASTQTFLGEGHEQYF; DNA: TGCGCCAGCACTCAAACCTTCCTAGGCGAGGGCCACGAGCAGTACTTC; size: few; J: TRBJ2-7; V: TRBV23-1; D: .
CDR3: CASRGQGGTGELFF; DNA: TGTGCCAGCAGAGGACAGGGGGGCACCGGGGAGCTGTTTTTT; size: .; J: TRBJ2-2; V: TRBV6-5; D: TRBD1
CDR3: CASSLEGGQGFSRIYEQYF; DNA: TGCGCCAGCAGCTTGGAGGGGGGACAGGGGTTCTCCCGCATCTACGAGCAGTACTTC; size: .; J: TRBJ2-7; V: TRBV5-1; D: TRBD1
CDR3: CASSIGGGNTIYF; DNA: TGTGCCAGCAGTATAGGAGGGGGAAACACCATATATTTT; size: .; J: TRBJ1-3; V: TRBV6-5; D: .
CDR3: CASSTRDRRNEQYF; DNA: TGTGCCAGCAGCACCCGAGACAGGAGGAACGAGCAGTACTTC; size: .; J: TRBJ2-7; V: TRBV7-2; D: .